The sequence of this T cell receptor (beta chain) was determined in a study of blood T cell repertoires in COVID-19. Study as a whole: T cells, B-cell-depleted T cells, or PBMCs provided the cDNA or gDNA that served as material.

Source study methods: The authors estimated nucleated cell counts from reference gene primer amplification. Produced via immunoSEQ multiplex PCR; TCRdb's table is partial and in-frame only. That table supplies the V and J calls and clone size; D and trimming were determined from the DNA. The sample carries about 180,000 clones, 88% recorded once. Adults between about 18 and 89 years of age took part from 24 US areas. In assigning cohorts, the study relied on participant-reported clinical history. Trimming cost V 1 base and J 1 base, with 13 bases left between them. This CDR3 spans 16 amino acids. CDR1 and CDR2 from the germline V gene are SGHTA and FQGNSA.

The gene calls are TRBV7-2 and TRBJ1-2; TRBD1 is a possible D gene (6 bases). The sequenced sample consisted of PBMCs or T cells enriched from blood (not recorded which). The receptor comes from a woman under 30 who had recovered from COVID-19. DNA of the CDR3: TGTGCCAGCAGCTTAGGCGTGCCAGGGGTTAACTATGGCTACACCTTC. This translates into CASSLGVPGVNYGYTF.